The 22 T cell receptor beta chains below all came from one sample that was sequenced in a study of primary melanoma T cells and metastatic recurrence. The table came from immunoSEQ multiplex PCR; TCRdb's copy has only in-frame clones and leaves some out. Here the sample spans around 100 clones, 78% being singletons. What was sequenced was melanoma tumor tissue. The receptors stem from a human donor with melanoma.

The V gene is TRBV19, the J gene TRBJ2-3, with D perhaps TRBD1 (5 bases). Germline V gives CDR1 LNHDA, CDR2 SQIVND (reference sequence). Trimming shortened V by 6 bases and J by 0 bases, and 10 bases separated the two germline ends. The CDR3 consists of 14 residues. The CDR3 nucleotides are TGTGCCAGTAGGGACACCTCTAGCACAGATACGCAGTATTTT. Translated, it gives CASRDTSSTDTQYF. The complete variable domain, with remaining parts taken from reference TRBV19 and TRBJ2-3, reads DGGITQSPKYLFRKEGQNVTLSCEQNLNHDAMYWYRQDPGQGLRLIYYSQIVNDFQKGDIAEGYSVSREKKESFPLTVTSAQKNPTAFYLCASRDTSSTDTQYFGPGTRLTVL.

This clone turned up a few times. The V call is TRBV19, the J call TRBJ2-2; 9 nucleotides match TRBD1. The trim removed 5 bases at V and 3 bases at J, leaving 10 bases unmatched. The CDR3 spans 17 residues. The V gene's germline CDR1 is LNHDA and CDR2 SQIVND (reference sequence). CDR3 nucleotide sequence: TGTGCCAGTAGTCCGGGACAGGGCAAAGGGGACACCGGGGAGCTGTTTTTT. Translated, it gives CASSPGQGKGDTGELFF.

A single count supports this clone. V usage is TRBV19 and J usage is TRBJ1-1; 8 positions agree with TRBD1. The V gene's germline CDR1 is LNHDA and CDR2 SQIVND (reference sequence). This CDR3 has 14 residues. J lost 4 bases, V lost 6 bases, and 7 bases had no gene match. In nucleotides, the CDR3 is TGTGCCAGTAGCCCCGGACAGGGCAGCACTGAAGCTTTCTTT. Protein: CASSPGQGSTEAFF.

As for this clone: The junction departs from germline at one end; a sequencing error may be responsible. The chain couples TRBV14 to TRBJ2-1; D is unclear. The CDR3 sequence is 19 residues long. The germline V gene encodes CDR1 SGHDN and CDR2 FVKESK. In nucleotides, the CDR3 is TGTGCCAGCAACCAAGATCCGCGACCCCCTAGAGTCACTTACAATGAGCAGTTCTTC. Its translation is CASNQDPRPPRVTYNEQFF. The whole variable domain, filled in from reference TRBV14 and TRBJ2-1, reads EAGVTQFPSHSVIEKGQTVTLRCDPISGHDNLYWYRRVMGKEIKFLLHFVKESKQDESGMPNNRFLAERTGGTYSTLKVQPAELEDSGVYFCASNQDPRPPRVTYNEQFFGPGTRLTVL.

This chain links TRBV28 with TRBJ2-1; TRBD2 might be the D (6 bases). Trimming pared 5 bases from V and 6 bases from J, leaving 8 bases between. Germline CDR1 MDHEN, CDR2 SYDVKM. The CDR3 has 12 residues. The CDR3 DNA follows: TGTGCCAGCAGTCCGGGGGTCAATGAGCAGTTCTTC. It is translated as CASSPGVNEQFF.

This chain joins TRBV6-8 and TRBJ1-6; D is uncertain. Germline loops: CDR1 MNHGY, CDR2 SAAAGT. This CDR3 is 16 amino acids long. Trimming took off 5 bases at V and 9 bases at J, with 20 bases between the two ends. In DNA, the CDR3 is TGTGCCAGCAGTGACCCGAGCCCTCAACGAATTTCACCCCTCCACTTT. This encodes CASSDPSPQRISPLHF.

The chain carries TRBV6-1 and TRBJ2-7; TRBD2 agrees at 10 bases. This CDR3 region has 15 residues. CDR1 is MNHNS and CDR2 is SASEGT in the germline V gene. V lost 1 base and J lost 2; bases outside the gene matches: 2. The CDR3 reads CASSEDSGGPYEQYF. CDR3 sequence (DNA): TGTGCCAGCAGTGAAGATAGCGGGGGGCCCTACGAGCAGTACTTC.

Concerning this clone itself: The junction departs from germline at one end; a sequencing error may be responsible. The V gene is TRBV14, the J gene TRBJ1-3, with D tentatively TRBD1 (6 bases). This CDR3 region has 16 residues. The V gene's germline CDR1 is SGHDN and CDR2 FVKESK. CDR3 sequence: CVSSQSGGATGNTIYF. In DNA, the CDR3 is TGTGTCAGCAGCCAAAGTGGGGGGGCGACTGGAAACACCATATATTTT.

On this clone: Mismatch with germline at one junction end may stem from a read error. This chain uses TRBV11-3 with TRBJ2-2; 8 bases match TRBD2. The CDR3 runs 18 residues. Germline values: CDR1 SGHNT, CDR2 YENEEA. The CDR3 nucleotides are TGTGCTAGCAGCCCCTTTATTGTCGCGGGAGGAATCACCGGGGAGCTGTTTTTT. Its protein product is CASSPFIVAGGITGELFF.

This clone was counted once. This chain links TRBV9 with TRBJ1-2; D not resolved. V lost 2 bases and J 7 bases, leaving 18 bases between the germline ends. Germline V lookup: CDR1 SGDLS, CDR2 YYNGEE. The CDR3 covers 15 residues. Written as DNA, the CDR3 is TGTGCCAGCAGCGTCGGTGCCACCAAAGGCCGTGGCTACACCTTC. Translated: CASSVGATKGRGYTF.

J is TRBJ1-1 and V is TRBV6-8; weak D call: TRBD1 (5 bases). The germline V gene has CDR1 MNHGY and CDR2 SAAAGT. V gave up 6 bases and J gave up 4 bases, with 9 bases separating them. The length of the CDR3 is 12 residues. CDR3 loop: CASRAGSTEAFF. The CDR3 bases are TGTGCCAGCAGAGCAGGGAGCACTGAAGCTTTCTTT.

The chain employs TRBV23-1 and TRBJ2-2; perhaps D is TRBD1 or TRBD2 (5 bases each). TRBV23-1 is placed among ORFs of uncertain function. The germline V and J ends were trimmed by 6 bases and 10 bases, with 24 bases remaining between them. This CDR3 spans 16 amino acids. The CDR3 region is CASSQDGGPFTEELFF. CDR3 in DNA: TGCGCCAGCAGCCAAGATGGGGGACCGTTCACGGAGGAGCTGTTTTTT.

The chain uses TRBV10-1 and TRBJ2-1, with D possibly matching TRBD2 (5 bases). Germline CDR1 reads WNHNN; CDR2 reads SYGVQD (reference sequence). CDR3 length: 13 residues. V was pared by 8 bases and J by 5 bases, with 13 bases between. Here the CDR3 reads CASAPGSNNEQFF. Written as DNA, the CDR3 is TGCGCCAGCGCGCCGGGATCGAACAATGAGCAGTTCTTC.

The chain is built from TRBV6-7 and TRBJ1-1, with 8 bases aligning to TRBD1. TRBV6-7 is an open reading frame, and its role is uncertain. CDR3 length: 13 amino acids. The junction had 3 bases not matched to a gene; V was cut back by 5 bases and J by 4 bases. The CDR3 sequence: CASSLTGGTEAFF. The DNA of the CDR3 is TGTGCCAGCAGTCTAACAGGGGGCACTGAAGCTTTCTTT.

The chain is built from TRBV6-8 and TRBJ1-4, with TRBD1 matching 9 bases. Germline V gene data show CDR1 as MNHGY and CDR2 as SAAAGT. This CDR3 has 14 amino acids. With 6 bases clipped from V and 6 bases from J, the junction kept 5 bases outside the gene matches. CDR3 region: CASSATGGYEKLFF. In nucleotides, the CDR3 is TGTGCCAGCAGCGCGACAGGGGGTTATGAAAAACTGTTTTTT.

The V and J genes are TRBV19 and TRBJ1-2; D is ambiguous. Germline V CDR1 and CDR2: LNHDA, SQIVND (reference sequence). CDR3 length equals 14 residues. V dropped 1 base and J dropped 1 base, with 7 bases sitting between them. The CDR3 DNA reads as TGTGCCAGTAGTATAGGACGGATTAACTATGGCTACACCTTC. Protein: CASSIGRINYGYTF.

Points on this clone: One end of the junction does not line up with germline, which may come from a read error. The chain has TRBV15 and TRBJ2-3; 8 bases are shared with TRBD2. The CDR3 runs 18 residues. Per germline, CDR1 LNHNV and CDR2 YYDKDF (reference sequence). The CDR3 here is CASSPSPATAGAHDTQYF. The CDR3 DNA reads as TGTGCCAGCAGCCCCTCCCCCGCGACAGCGGGGGCCCACGATACGCAGTATTTT.

The chain has TRBV15 and TRBJ1-1; D is possibly TRBD1 (5 bases). CDR1 and CDR2 from the germline V gene are LNHNV and YYDKDF (reference sequence). The length of the CDR3 is 15 residues. V lost 1 base and J 3 bases, leaving 12 bases between the germline ends. The CDR3 spells CATSRARQQDTEAFF. The CDR3 bases are TGTGCCACCAGCAGAGCGCGACAGCAAGACACTGAAGCTTTCTTT.

This chain joins TRBV14 and TRBJ1-4, with a possible D match to TRBD1 (6 bases). Looked up from germline, CDR1 is SGHDN and CDR2 is FVKESK. With 4 bases removed from V and 7 bases from J, the gap between germline ends came to 19 bases. The CDR3 contains 16 residues. As DNA, the CDR3 is TGTGCCAGCAGCCTCGAACTGGGGGGGCTCGGTGAAAAACTGTTTTTT. Protein sequence: CASSLELGGLGEKLFF.

Of note for this clone: The junction and the germline gene differ at one end; a read error may be behind it. The chain recombines TRBV11-3 with TRBJ2-2; D might be TRBD2 (5 bases). Germline V gives CDR1 SGHNT, CDR2 YENEEA. The CDR3 loop spans 15 amino acids. The CDR3 sequence: CASSLEIGGSGELFF. The CDR3 DNA follows: TGTGCCAGCAGCCTAGAGATTGGAGGCTCCGGGGAGCTGTTTTTT.

The rearrangement uses TRBV25-1 and TRBJ1-2, with D unclear. Germline V lookup: CDR1 MGHDK, CDR2 SYGVNS. The CDR3 runs to 14 residues. Trimming stripped 3 bases from V and 4 bases from J, with 12 bases between. The CDR3 nucleotides read TGTGCCAGCAGTGATCTGGGTATAGCCTATGGCTACACCTTC. Amino acid sequence: CASSDLGIAYGYTF.

The CDR3 coding sequence is TGTGCCAGTAGTAGGGGGGACCCCATGAACACTGAAGCTTTCTTT. This gives the protein CASSRGDPMNTEAFF. The V and J genes are TRBV19 and TRBJ1-1, with D possibly TRBD1 on 5 matching bases. Trimming took off 4 bases at V and 0 bases at J, with 12 bases between the two ends. This CDR3 is built from 15 residues. Germline CDR1 reads LNHDA; CDR2 reads SQIVND (reference sequence).